The 8 T cell receptor beta chains listed next were all sequenced from one sample in a study of early T cells in non-severe SARS-CoV-2 infection. TCRdb called the 5' RACE reads again in MiXCR, with one record for every CDR3 protein. In the table there are 99,000 or so distinct CDR3 sequences, 16% of which are singletons. Sequencing used whole blood. The receptors here all came from an adult who was a healthcare worker with PCR-confirmed SARS-CoV-2 infection or an uninfected control (not recorded which).

This clonotype turned up a few times. The chain uses TRBV29-1 and TRBJ2-3, with D possibly being TRBD1 or TRBD2 (5 bases each). The germline V and J ends were trimmed by 5 bases and 2 bases, with 11 bases remaining between them. CDR1 is SQVTM, CDR2 ANQGSEA, per germline. The CDR3 spans 13 residues. CDR3: CSVSGTYTDTQYF. DNA of the CDR3: TGCAGCGTTTCCGGGACCTACACAGATACGCAGTATTTT.

This chain uses TRBV6-1 with TRBJ1-2; unclear D gene. V shed 5 bases and J shed 7 bases, with 17 bases lying between them. This CDR3 has 14 residues. The germline CDR1 and CDR2 sequences are MNHNS and SASEGT. The CDR3 region is CASSLDARGTGYTF. DNA for the CDR3: TGTGCCAGCAGTTTGGACGCCCGAGGTACTGGCTACACCTTC.

The chain recombines TRBV29-1 with TRBJ2-5, with D uncertain. The CDR3 loop spans 13 amino acids. The germline gives CDR1 SQVTM, CDR2 ANQGSEA. The V and J ends lost 6 bases and 0 bases respectively, with 11 bases between them. This CDR3 is CSVIEPYQETQYF. The CDR3 bases are TGCAGCGTGATTGAGCCGTACCAAGAGACCCAGTACTTC.

V usage is TRBV5-5 and J usage is TRBJ1-5; D remains unclear. From germline, CDR1 is SGHKS and CDR2 YYEKEE (reference sequence). Trimming cost V 0 bases and J 10 bases, with 11 bases left between them. There are 13 residues in the CDR3. The chain's CDR3 is CASSLAAGGPQHF. The DNA for the CDR3 is TGTGCCAGCAGCTTGGCCGCTGGAGGCCCCCAGCATTTT.

V usage is TRBV24-1 and J usage is TRBJ2-1, with 9 bases matching TRBD2. This CDR3 comprises 17 residues. The germline CDR1 and CDR2 sequences are KGHDR and SFDVKD. With V trimmed by 6 bases and J by 0 bases, 8 bases remained unmatched. CDR3 loop: CATSSGLALNSYNEQFF. CDR3 in DNA: TGTGCCACCAGTTCAGGACTAGCGCTCAACTCCTACAATGAGCAGTTCTTC.

Ten or more counts support this clonotype. DNA of the CDR3: TGTGCCAGCAGTGCCGACTATCCTAATGAGCAGTTCTTC. Its protein is CASSADYPNEQFF. The J gene is TRBJ2-1, the V gene TRBV6-4; TRBD2 is a possible D gene (5 bases). The CDR3 length is 13 residues. Trimming took off 4 bases at V and 7 bases at J, with 11 bases between the two ends. Per germline, CDR1 MRHNA and CDR2 SNTAGT.

This clonotype was detected a few times. The chain uses TRBV28 and TRBJ2-2; TRBD2 agrees at 14 bases. The junction had 6 bases not matched to a gene; V was cut back by 6 bases and J by 6 bases. The CDR3 covers 16 residues. The germline V gene has CDR1 MDHEN and CDR2 SYDVKM. The CDR3 protein is CASSEGGLAGAGELFF. The CDR3 region has the DNA TGTGCCAGCAGCGAAGGGGGACTAGCGGGAGCCGGGGAGCTGTTTTTT.

This clonotype was counted a few times. The chain is built from TRBV28 and TRBJ2-1, with D maybe TRBD1 (6 bases). This CDR3 has 16 amino acids. CDR1 and CDR2 from the germline V gene are MDHEN and SYDVKM. Trimming pared 6 bases from V and 6 bases from J, leaving 21 bases between. CDR3 DNA sequence: TGTGCCAGCAGCCCCTACACAGGGAAACTTCGCAATGAGCAGTTCTTC. Translating gives CASSPYTGKLRNEQFF.